This T cell receptor beta chain was profiled in a study of blood T cells in healthy people across ages. V lost 0 bases and J 4 bases, leaving 10 bases between the germline ends. This CDR3 is 14 amino acids long. Per the germline V gene, CDR1 is SGHRS and CDR2 is YFSETQ. Primers used in a second PCR of about 7 to 11 cycles were a sample-barcoded 5' primer and a J-beta primer mix. TCRdb passed the 5' RACE reads through MiXCR, listing each CDR3 protein once. Among hundreds of thousands of distinct CDR3 sequences, more than 40% were seen once, and the ten largest hold roughly a fifth. The individuals who served as donors were healthy Caucasians living in Russia, aged about 6 to 95. The study's findings and limits: Unknown CMV status may confound age-related changes in expanded clones. Naive CD4+ cell counts and diversity both ran higher in long-lived than in aged donors. A strong correlation was found between TCR beta diversity and the percentage of naive T cells.

As concerns this clonotype: Its target is unknown.

The TCR originated in a man aged 60 to 75 in good health. The rearrangement joins TRBV5-1 to TRBJ1-2; D is unresolved. The sample taken for sequencing was blood. The CDR3: CASSLVPASYGYTF. The CDR3 nucleotides read TGCGCCAGCAGCTTGGTCCCTGCCAGCTATGGCTACACCTTC.